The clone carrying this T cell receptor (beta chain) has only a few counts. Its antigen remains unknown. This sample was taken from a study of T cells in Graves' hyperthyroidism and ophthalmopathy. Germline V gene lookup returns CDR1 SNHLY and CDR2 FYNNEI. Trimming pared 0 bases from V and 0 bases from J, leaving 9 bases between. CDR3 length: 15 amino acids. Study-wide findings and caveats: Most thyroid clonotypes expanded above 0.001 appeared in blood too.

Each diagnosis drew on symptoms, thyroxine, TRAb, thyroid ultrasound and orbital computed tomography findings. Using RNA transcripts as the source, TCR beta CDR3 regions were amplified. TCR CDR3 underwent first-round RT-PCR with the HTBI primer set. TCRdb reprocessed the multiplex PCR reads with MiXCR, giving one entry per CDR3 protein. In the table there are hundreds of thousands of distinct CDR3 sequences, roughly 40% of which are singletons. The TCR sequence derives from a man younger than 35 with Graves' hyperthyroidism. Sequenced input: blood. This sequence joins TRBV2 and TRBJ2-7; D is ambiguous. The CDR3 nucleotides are TGTGCCAGCAGTGAAGCGCGGCGGAGCTCCTACGAGCAGTACTTC. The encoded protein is CASSEARRSSYEQYF.